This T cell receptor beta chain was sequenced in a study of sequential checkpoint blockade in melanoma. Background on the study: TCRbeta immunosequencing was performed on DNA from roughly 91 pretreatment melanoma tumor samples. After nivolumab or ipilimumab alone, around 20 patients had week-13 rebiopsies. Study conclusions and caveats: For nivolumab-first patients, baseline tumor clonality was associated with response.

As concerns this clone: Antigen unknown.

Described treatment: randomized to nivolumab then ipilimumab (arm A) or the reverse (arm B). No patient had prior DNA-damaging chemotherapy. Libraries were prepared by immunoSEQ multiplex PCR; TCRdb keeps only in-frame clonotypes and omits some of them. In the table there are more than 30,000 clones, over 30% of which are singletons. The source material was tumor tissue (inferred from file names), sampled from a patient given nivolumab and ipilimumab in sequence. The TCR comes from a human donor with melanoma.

The CDR3 sequence: CASSPKRAGGGEQYF. The CDR3 nucleotides are TGTGCCAGCTCACCAAAAAGGGCAGGAGGGGGCGAGCAGTACTTC. The gene calls are TRBV18 and TRBJ2-7, with D perhaps TRBD1 or TRBD2 (6 bases each). V lost 2 bases and J lost 6, with 17 bases in between. The CDR3 totals 15 residues. Looked up from germline, CDR1 is KGHSH and CDR2 is LQKENI.